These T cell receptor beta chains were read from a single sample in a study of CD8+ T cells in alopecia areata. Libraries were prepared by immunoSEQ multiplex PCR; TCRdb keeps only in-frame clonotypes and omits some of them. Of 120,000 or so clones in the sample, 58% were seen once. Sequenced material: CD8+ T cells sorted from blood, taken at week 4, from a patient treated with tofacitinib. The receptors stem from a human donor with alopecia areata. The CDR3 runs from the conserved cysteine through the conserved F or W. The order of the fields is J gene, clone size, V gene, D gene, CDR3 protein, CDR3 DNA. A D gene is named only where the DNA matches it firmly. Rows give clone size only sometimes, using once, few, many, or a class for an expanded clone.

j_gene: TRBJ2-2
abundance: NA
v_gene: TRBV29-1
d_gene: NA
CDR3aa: CSVEGRVGANTGELFF
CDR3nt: TGCAGCGTTGAAGGGAGGGTAGGGGCGAACACCGGGGAGCTGTTTTTT

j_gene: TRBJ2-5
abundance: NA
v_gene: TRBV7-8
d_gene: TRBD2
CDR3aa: CASSLDLAGDRNF
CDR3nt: TGTGCCAGCAGCTTAGATCTAGCGGGGGATCGTAACTTC

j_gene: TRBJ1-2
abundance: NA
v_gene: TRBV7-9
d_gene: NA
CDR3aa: CASGSGNYGYTF
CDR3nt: TGTGCCAGCGGCAGCGGGAACTATGGCTACACCTTC

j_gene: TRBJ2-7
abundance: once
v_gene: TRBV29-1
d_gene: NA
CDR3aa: CSVEDKGFYEQYF
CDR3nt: TGCAGCGTTGAAGATAAGGGTTTTTACGAGCAGTACTTC

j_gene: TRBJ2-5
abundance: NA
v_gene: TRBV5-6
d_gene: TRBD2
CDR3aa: CASSLALAEETQYF
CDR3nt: TGTGCCAGCAGCTTGGCACTAGCGGAGGAGACCCAGTACTTC

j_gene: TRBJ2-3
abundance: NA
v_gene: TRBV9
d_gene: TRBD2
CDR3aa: CASSPSGGTDTQYF
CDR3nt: TGTGCCAGCAGCCCTAGCGGGGGCACAGATACGCAGTATTTT

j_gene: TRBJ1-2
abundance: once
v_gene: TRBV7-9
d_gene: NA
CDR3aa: CASSPRTEGVDYGYTF
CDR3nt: TGTGCCAGCAGCCCCCGGACAGAAGGGGTTGACTATGGCTACACCTTC

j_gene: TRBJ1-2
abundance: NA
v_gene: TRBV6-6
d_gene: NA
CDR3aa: CASSYSSQDDGYTF
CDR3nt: TGTGCCAGCAGTTACTCGTCCCAGGATGATGGCTACACCTTC

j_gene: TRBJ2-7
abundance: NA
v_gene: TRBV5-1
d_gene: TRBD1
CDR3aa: CASSLAGQGYEQYF
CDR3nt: TGCGCCAGCAGCTTGGCGGGACAGGGCTACGAGCAGTACTTC

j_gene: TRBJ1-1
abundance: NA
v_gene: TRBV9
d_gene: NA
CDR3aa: CASSPVGAEAFF
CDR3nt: TGTGCCAGCAGCCCTGTCGGCGCTGAAGCTTTCTTT

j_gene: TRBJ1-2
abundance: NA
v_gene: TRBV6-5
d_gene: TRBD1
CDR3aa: CASSYGQGNYGYTF
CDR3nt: TGTGCCAGCAGTTACGGACAGGGGAACTATGGCTACACCTTC

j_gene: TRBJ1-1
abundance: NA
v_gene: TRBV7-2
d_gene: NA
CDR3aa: CASSWGGAEAFF
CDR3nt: TGTGCCAGCAGCTGGGGTGGGGCTGAAGCTTTCTTT

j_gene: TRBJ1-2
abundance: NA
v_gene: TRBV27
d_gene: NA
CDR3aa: CASRGGRWEGYTF
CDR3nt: TGTGCCAGCAGGGGCGGGCGGTGGGAAGGCTACACCTTC

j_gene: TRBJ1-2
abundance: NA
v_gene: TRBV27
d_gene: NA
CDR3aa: CASSYGTSYGYTF
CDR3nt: TGTGCCAGCAGTTATGGGACAAGCTATGGCTACACCTTC

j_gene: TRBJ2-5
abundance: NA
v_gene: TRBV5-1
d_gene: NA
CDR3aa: CASSPGRGGETQYF
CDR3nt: TGCGCCAGCAGCCCAGGACGTGGGGGCGAGACCCAGTACTTC

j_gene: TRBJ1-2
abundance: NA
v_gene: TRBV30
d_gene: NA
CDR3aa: CAWSVQGITGYTF
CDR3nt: TGTGCCTGGAGTGTGCAGGGGATCACTGGCTACACCTTC

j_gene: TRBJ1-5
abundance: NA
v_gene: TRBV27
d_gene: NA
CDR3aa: CASSLGGGNQPQHF
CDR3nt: TGTGCCAGCAGTTTGGGGGGTGGCAATCAGCCCCAGCATTTT

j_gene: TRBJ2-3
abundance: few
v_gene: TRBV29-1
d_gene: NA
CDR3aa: CSVYSDTQYF
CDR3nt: TGCAGCGTTTACAGCGATACGCAGTATTTT

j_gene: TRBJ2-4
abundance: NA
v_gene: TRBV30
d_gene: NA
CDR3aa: CAWSPDLRGPVYF
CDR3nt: TGTGCCTGGAGTCCCGACTTGCGGGGGCCCGTGTACTTC

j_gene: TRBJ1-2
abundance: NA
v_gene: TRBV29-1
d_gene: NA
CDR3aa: CSAPSPKYYGYTF
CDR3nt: TGCAGCGCCCCCAGCCCAAAATACTATGGCTACACCTTC

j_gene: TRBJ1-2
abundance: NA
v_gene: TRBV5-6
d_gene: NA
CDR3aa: CASSLLSDIYGYTF
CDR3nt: TGTGCCAGCAGCCTCCTGAGCGACATCTATGGCTACACCTTC

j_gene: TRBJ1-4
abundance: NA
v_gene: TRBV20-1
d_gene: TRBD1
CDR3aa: CSARQGAKLFF
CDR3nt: TGCAGTGCTAGACAGGGGGCAAAACTGTTTTTT

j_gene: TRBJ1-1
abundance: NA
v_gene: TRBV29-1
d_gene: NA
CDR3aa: CSVEAENTEAFF
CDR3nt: TGCAGCGTTGAGGCAGAGAACACTGAAGCTTTCTTT

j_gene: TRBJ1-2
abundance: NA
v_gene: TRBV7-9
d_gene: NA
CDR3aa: CASSLDRRGYTF
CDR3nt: TGTGCCAGCAGCTTGGACAGACGAGGCTACACCTTC

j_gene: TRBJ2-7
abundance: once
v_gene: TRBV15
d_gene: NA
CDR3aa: CATSRENYEQYF
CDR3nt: TGTGCCACCAGCAGAGAAAACTACGAGCAGTACTTC

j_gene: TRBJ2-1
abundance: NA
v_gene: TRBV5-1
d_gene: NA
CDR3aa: CASSSWDNEQFF
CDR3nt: TGTGCCAGCAGCTCGTGGGACAATGAGCAGTTCTTC

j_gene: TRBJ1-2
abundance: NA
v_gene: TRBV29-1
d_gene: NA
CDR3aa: CSVGPSNNYGYTF
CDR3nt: TGCAGCGTTGGGCCCTCAAATAACTATGGCTACACCTTC

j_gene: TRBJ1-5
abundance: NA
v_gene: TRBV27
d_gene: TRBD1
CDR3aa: CASRDDREWGQPQHF
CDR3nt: TGTGCCAGCAGAGATGACAGGGAGTGGGGTCAGCCCCAGCATTTT

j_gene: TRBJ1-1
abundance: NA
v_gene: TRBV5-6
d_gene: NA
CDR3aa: CASSSTGNTEAFF
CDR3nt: TGTGCCAGCAGCTCGACAGGGAACACTGAAGCTTTCTTT

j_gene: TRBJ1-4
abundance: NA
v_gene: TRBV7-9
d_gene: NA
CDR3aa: CASSFARNEKLFF
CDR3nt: TGTGCCAGCAGCTTCGCGAGGAATGAAAAACTGTTTTTT

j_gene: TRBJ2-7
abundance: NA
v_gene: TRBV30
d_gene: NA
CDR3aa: CAWSVWQGNEQYF
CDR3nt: TGTGCCTGGAGTGTTTGGCAGGGGAACGAGCAGTACTTC

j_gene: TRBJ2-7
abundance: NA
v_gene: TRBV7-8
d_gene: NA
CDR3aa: CASSLDRAYEQYF
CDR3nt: TGTGCCAGCAGCTTAGATCGGGCCTACGAGCAGTACTTC

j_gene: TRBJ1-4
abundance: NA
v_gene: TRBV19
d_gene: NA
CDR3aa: CASGNNQPNEKLFF
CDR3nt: TGTGCCAGTGGCAATAACCAACCTAATGAAAAACTGTTTTTT

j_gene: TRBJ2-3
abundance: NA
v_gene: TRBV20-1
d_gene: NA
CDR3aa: CSASEGYTQYF
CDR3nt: TGCAGTGCTAGTGAGGGCTATACGCAGTATTTT

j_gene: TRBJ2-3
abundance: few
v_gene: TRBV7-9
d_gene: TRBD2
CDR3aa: CASSEAGGPDTQYF
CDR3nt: TGTGCCAGCAGCGAAGCGGGGGGGCCAGATACGCAGTATTTT

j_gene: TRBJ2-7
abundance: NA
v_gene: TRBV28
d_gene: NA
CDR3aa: CASSFGGKAYEQYF
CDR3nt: TGTGCCAGCAGTTTTGGAGGGAAGGCCTACGAGCAGTACTTC

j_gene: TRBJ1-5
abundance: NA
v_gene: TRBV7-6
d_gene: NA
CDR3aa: CASSSDSNSNQPQHF
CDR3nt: TGTGCCAGCAGCTCCGACAGTAATAGCAATCAGCCCCAGCATTTT

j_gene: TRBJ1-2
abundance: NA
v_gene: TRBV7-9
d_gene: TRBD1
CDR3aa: CASSLEGRGQGRNYGYTF
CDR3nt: TGTGCCAGCAGCTTAGAGGGCCGTGGACAGGGCCGAAACTATGGCTACACCTTC

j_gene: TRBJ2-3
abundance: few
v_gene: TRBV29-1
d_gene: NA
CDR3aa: CSVPARPRDTQYF
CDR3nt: TGCAGCGTCCCCGCCCGCCCTCGTGATACGCAGTATTTT

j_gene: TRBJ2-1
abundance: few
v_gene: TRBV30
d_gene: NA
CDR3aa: CAWSDVRLTYEQFF
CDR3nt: TGTGCCTGGAGTGATGTGCGACTGACTTATGAGCAGTTCTTC

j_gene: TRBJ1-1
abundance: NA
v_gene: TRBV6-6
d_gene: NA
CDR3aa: CASSYEQMNTEAFF
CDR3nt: TGTGCCAGCAGTTACGAGCAGATGAACACTGAAGCTTTCTTT

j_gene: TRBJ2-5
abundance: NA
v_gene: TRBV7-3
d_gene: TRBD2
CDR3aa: CASSLAGGGTETQYF
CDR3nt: TGTGCCAGCAGCTTAGCGGGGGGAGGAACGGAGACCCAGTACTTC

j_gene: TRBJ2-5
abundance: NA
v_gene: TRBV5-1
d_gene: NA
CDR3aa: CASSLPSVRARPIQTKETQYF
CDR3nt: TGCGCCAGCAGCTTACCCTCGGTACGGGCCCGGCCGATTCAAACGAAAGAGACCCAGTACTTC

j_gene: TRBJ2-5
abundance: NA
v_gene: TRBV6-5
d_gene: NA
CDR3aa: CASRLWGDRGETQYF
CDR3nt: TGTGCCAGCCGGCTTTGGGGGGACCGGGGAGAGACCCAGTACTTC

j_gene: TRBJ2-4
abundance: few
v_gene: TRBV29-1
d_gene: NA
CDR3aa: CSVEAGEAKNIQYF
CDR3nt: TGCAGCGTTGAAGCCGGGGAAGCCAAAAACATTCAGTACTTC

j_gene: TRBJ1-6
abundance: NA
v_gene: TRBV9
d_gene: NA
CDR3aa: CASSVDSSPLHF
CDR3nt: TGTGCCAGCAGCGTAGATTCTTCACCCCTCCACTTT

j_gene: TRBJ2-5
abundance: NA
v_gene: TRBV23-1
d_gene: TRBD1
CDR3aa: CASSFQGATGSETQYF
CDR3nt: TGCGCCAGCAGTTTCCAGGGGGCGACGGGATCAGAGACCCAGTACTTC

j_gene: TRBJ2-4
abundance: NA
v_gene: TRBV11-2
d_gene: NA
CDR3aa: CASFLRQGWVAKNIQYF
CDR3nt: TGTGCCAGCTTCCTTCGTCAGGGGTGGGTGGCCAAAAACATTCAGTACTTC

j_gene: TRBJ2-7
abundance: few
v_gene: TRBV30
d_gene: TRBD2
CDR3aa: CAWSDPGLSSYEQYF
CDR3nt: TGTGCCTGGAGCGACCCGGGACTAAGCTCCTACGAGCAGTACTTC

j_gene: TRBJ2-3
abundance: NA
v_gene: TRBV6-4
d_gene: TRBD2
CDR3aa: CASSQISGGGTDTQYF
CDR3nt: TGTGCCAGCAGTCAAATTAGCGGGGGAGGCACAGATACGCAGTATTTT

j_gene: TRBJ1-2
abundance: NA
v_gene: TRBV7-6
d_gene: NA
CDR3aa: CASRGAGYGYTF
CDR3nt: TGTGCCAGCAGAGGAGCCGGCTATGGCTACACCTTC

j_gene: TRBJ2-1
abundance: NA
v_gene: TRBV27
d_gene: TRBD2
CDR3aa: CASSSPNAGGFYNEQFF
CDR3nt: TGTGCCAGCAGTTCACCAAATGCGGGGGGGTTTTACAATGAGCAGTTCTTC

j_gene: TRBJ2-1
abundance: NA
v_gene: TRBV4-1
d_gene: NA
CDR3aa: CASSLRGAYNEQFF
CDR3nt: TGCGCCAGCAGCCTCAGGGGAGCCTACAATGAGCAGTTCTTC

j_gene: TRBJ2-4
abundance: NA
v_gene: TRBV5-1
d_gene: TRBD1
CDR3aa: CASSPGGTIQYF
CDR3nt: TGCGCCAGCAGTCCAGGGGGCACCATTCAGTACTTC

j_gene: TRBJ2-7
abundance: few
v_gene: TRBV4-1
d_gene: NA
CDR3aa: CASSQVLGGEQYF
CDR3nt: TGCGCCAGCAGCCAAGTCCTTGGGGGCGAGCAGTACTTC

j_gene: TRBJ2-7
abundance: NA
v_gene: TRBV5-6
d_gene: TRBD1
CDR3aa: CASSRTGLSEQYF
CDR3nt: TGTGCCAGCAGCAGGACAGGGTTGAGCGAGCAGTACTTC